This passage covers 31 T cell receptor beta chains from one sample sequenced in a study of blood T cell repertoires in COVID-19. Here immunoSEQ multiplex PCR was the method, and the copy in TCRdb shows in-frame clones only, minus some. The sample shows around 75,000 clones, 65% to 85% of them seen only once. The sequenced material came from peripheral blood. These receptors were taken from a man aged 50-60 years with COVID-19, enrolled during active disease.

The V call is TRBV30, the J call TRBJ2-7; 13 bases are shared with TRBD2. V trimming: 5 bases; J trimming: 6 bases; junction bases outside the gene matches: 1. The length of the CDR3 is 12 residues. Germline V gene sequence: CDR1 GTSNPN, CDR2 SVGIG (reference sequence). Written as DNA, the CDR3 is TGTGCCTGGGGGACTAGCGGGACCGAGCAGTACTTC. It translates to CAWGTSGTEQYF.

The V and J genes are TRBV7-9 and TRBJ1-6; D is unclear. CDR1 SEHNR and CDR2 FQNEAQ come from the germline V gene (reference sequence). V lost 1 base to trimming and J lost 7 bases, with 5 bases between them. This CDR3 has 13 residues. The CDR3 sequence: CASSLDTNSPLHF. CDR3 coding DNA: TGTGCCAGCAGCTTAGACACGAATTCACCCCTCCACTTT.

On this clone itself: This sample includes further DNA sequences coding for the same CDR3. The chain links TRBV28 to TRBJ1-2; D is undetermined. CDR3 size: 12 residues. The germline V and J ends were trimmed by 4 bases and 0 bases, with 3 bases remaining between them. The V gene's germline CDR1 is MDHEN and CDR2 SYDVKM. The CDR3 nucleotides are TGTGCCAGCAGTTCCACTAACTATGGCTACACCTTC. Translation gives CASSSTNYGYTF.

The chain recombines TRBV2 with TRBJ2-7; D perhaps matches TRBD1 (6 bases). The CDR3 covers 12 residues. CDR1 is SNHLY and CDR2 is FYNNEI in the germline V gene. V lost 5 bases, J lost 7 bases, and 12 bases lay in between. The CDR3 DNA sequence: TGTGCCAGCAGTCGACAGGTGGCGGAGCAGTACTTC. Encoded protein: CASSRQVAEQYF.

V and J are TRBV5-1 and TRBJ2-7; TRBD1 might be the D (6 bases). The V gene lost 0 bases and the J gene lost 2 bases, with 12 bases spanning the gap. Germline V gene data show CDR1 as SGHRS and CDR2 as YFSETQ. The CDR3 sequence is 15 residues long. CDR3 amino acids: CASSLDGTTTYEQYF. The CDR3 DNA reads as TGCGCCAGCAGCTTGGATGGGACAACTACCTACGAGCAGTACTTC. The full variable domain, its missing parts supplied by reference TRBV5-1 and TRBJ2-7, is KAGVTQTPRYLIKTRGQQVTLSCSPISGHRSVSWYQQTPGQGLQFLFEYFSETQRNKGNFPGRFSGRQFSNSRSEMNVSTLELGDSALYLCASSLDGTTTYEQYFGPGTRLTVT.

This clone was counted a few times. The chain is built from TRBV7-2 and TRBJ2-7; D may be TRBD2 (6 bases). Germline V gene lookup returns CDR1 SGHTA and CDR2 FQGNSA. V lost 0 bases, J lost 1 base, and 7 bases lay in between. The CDR3 spans 14 residues. The CDR3 sequence: CASSLASGSYEQYF. The CDR3 DNA reads TGTGCCAGCAGCTTAGCTAGCGGATCCTACGAGCAGTACTTC.

The chain links TRBV5-1 to TRBJ2-7; possibly TRBD1 for D (6 bases). Germline-derived CDR1 and CDR2 are SGHRS and YFSETQ. This CDR3 spans 14 amino acids. Trimming cost V 4 bases and J 3 bases, with 14 bases left between them. The CDR3 protein is CASSRQEQIYEQYF. CDR3 nucleotide sequence: TGCGCCAGCAGCAGACAGGAACAAATCTACGAGCAGTACTTC. Variable domain in full (rest from reference TRBV5-1 and TRBJ2-7): KAGVTQTPRYLIKTRGQQVTLSCSPISGHRSVSWYQQTPGQGLQFLFEYFSETQRNKGNFPGRFSGRQFSNSRSEMNVSTLELGDSALYLCASSRQEQIYEQYFGPGTRLTVT.

The chain employs TRBV6-1 and TRBJ1-4; D is undetermined. Trimming took off 0 bases at V and 8 bases at J, with 7 bases between the two ends. CDR3 length: 13 residues. CDR1 is MNHNS, CDR2 SASEGT, per germline. The CDR3 nucleotides are TGTGCCAGCAGTGAAGCGCCCGGGGAAAAACTGTTTTTT. Translating gives CASSEAPGEKLFF.

The chain recombines TRBV2 with TRBJ2-6; 7 bases are shared with TRBD1. The trim removed 10 bases at V and 0 bases at J, leaving 3 bases unmatched. CDR1 and CDR2 from the germline V gene are SNHLY and FYNNEI. The CDR3 has 14 residues. CDR3 amino acids: CANRQGSGANVLTF. CDR3 in DNA: TGTGCCAACAGACAGGGCTCTGGGGCCAACGTCCTGACTTTC.

The chain couples TRBV19 to TRBJ2-7; 13 bases map to TRBD2. Germline values: CDR1 LNHDA, CDR2 SQIVND (reference sequence). The V gene end was trimmed by 7 bases and the J gene end by 3 bases; junction bases not matched to a gene: 12. There are 17 residues in the CDR3. The CDR3 coding sequence is TGTGCCAGTACCATGACTAGCGGGAGGCAATCTGACTACGAGCAGTACTTC. It is translated as CASTMTSGRQSDYEQYF.

Only a few counts were recorded for this clone. The rearrangement joins TRBV24-1 to TRBJ2-1, with TRBD2 identical over 8 bases. The CDR3 has 14 amino acids. The ends lost 3 bases at V and 8 bases at J; junction bases unmatched: 5. Per germline, CDR1 KGHDR and CDR2 SFDVKD. This CDR3 reads CATSDPGLGYEQFF. CDR3 bases: TGTGCCACCAGTGATCCGGGACTAGGGTATGAGCAGTTCTTC.

The chain links TRBV7-9 to TRBJ1-4; perhaps TRBD1 as D (6 bases). Deletions cut 5 bases from V and 1 base from J, with 8 bases between. CDR1 and CDR2 (germline): SEHNR, FQNEAQ (reference sequence). The CDR3 consists of 14 residues. The CDR3 reads CASSPRGTNEKLFF. The DNA of the CDR3 is TGTGCCAGCAGCCCCAGGGGAACTAATGAAAAACTGTTTTTT.

The gene calls are TRBV18 and TRBJ2-3, with 8 bases fitting TRBD2. The CDR3 has 17 amino acids. Germline V CDR1 and CDR2: KGHSH, LQKENI. V shed 1 base and J 0 bases; nucleotides not matched to a gene: 6. The CDR3 coding sequence is TGTGCCAGCTCACCACTCCCGGGAGGGGCAAGCACAGATACGCAGTATTTT. It translates to CASSPLPGGASTDTQYF. Full variable domain (remainder filled in from reference TRBV18 and TRBJ2-3): NAGVMQNPRHLVRRRGQEARLRCSPMKGHSHVYWYRQLPEEGLKFMVYLQKENIIDESGMPKERFSAEFPKEGPSILRIQQVVRGDSAAYFCASSPLPGGASTDTQYFGPGTRLTVL.

The chain recombines TRBV30 with TRBJ1-6, with D maybe TRBD1 (6 bases). The CDR3 length is 16 residues. Germline V gives CDR1 GTSNPN, CDR2 SVGIG (reference sequence). Trimming cost V 6 bases and J 10 bases, with 25 bases left between them. The CDR3 nucleotides are TGTGCCTGTAAAGGGACGGGGGGCCGAGTAGGATCACCCCTCCACTTT. Translating gives CACKGTGGRVGSPLHF.

V usage is TRBV14 and J usage is TRBJ2-7; 9 bases are a match to TRBD1. In germline, CDR1 is SGHDN, CDR2 FVKESK. J lost 4 bases, V lost 5 bases, and 6 bases had no gene match. The CDR3 is 14 amino acids. The CDR3: CASSFTGGGYEQYF. The CDR3 nucleotides are TGTGCCAGCAGCTTCACAGGGGGCGGGTACGAGCAGTACTTC.

CDR3 sequence (DNA): TGTGCCAGCTCACCCGGGGGACAGGGGCTAGAGACCCAGTACTTC. Translating gives CASSPGGQGLETQYF. The rearrangement links TRBV18 to TRBJ2-5, with 10 bases fitting TRBD1. After removal of 3 bases from V and 4 bases from J, the junction contained 5 bases not matched to a gene. This CDR3 spans 15 amino acids. Germline loops: CDR1 KGHSH, CDR2 LQKENI.

This clone was detected only once. The chain combines TRBV28 with TRBJ1-3; D is unresolved. CDR3 length: 15 amino acids. Germline V gene data show CDR1 as MDHEN and CDR2 as SYDVKM. Trimming took off 7 bases at V and 0 bases at J, with 13 bases between the two ends. The CDR3 is CASNTGFFSGNTIYF. The CDR3 DNA follows: TGTGCCAGCAATACGGGGTTCTTCTCTGGAAACACCATATATTTT.

This chain uses TRBV7-2 with TRBJ2-3; 11 bases line up with TRBD2. The ends lost 2 bases at V and 3 bases at J; junction bases unmatched: 1. Germline lookup yields CDR1 SGHTA and CDR2 FQGNSA. The length of the CDR3 is 15 residues. The CDR3 here is CASSLTSGSTDTQYF. The CDR3 DNA follows: TGTGCCAGCAGCTTAACTAGCGGGAGTACAGATACGCAGTATTTT.

CDR3 sequence (DNA): TGCGCCAGCAGCTTTAGCGCCAACTGGGAGCAGTACTTC. This gives the protein CASSFSANWEQYF. The J gene is TRBJ2-7, the V gene TRBV5-1; possible D gene TRBD2, 5 bases. Germline loops: CDR1 SGHRS, CDR2 YFSETQ. The V and J ends lost 2 bases and 7 bases respectively, with 13 bases between them. There are 13 residues in the CDR3.

The V and J genes are TRBV29-1 and TRBJ2-7; D is perhaps TRBD2 (6 bases). Trimming removed 2 bases at V and 7 bases at J, with 15 bases between. The CDR3 sequence is 13 residues long. Germline CDR1 and CDR2: SQVTM and ANQGSEA. As DNA, the CDR3 is TGCAGCGTTGAAAGGCTGGGGCGGGGAGAGCAGTACTTC. Encoded protein: CSVERLGRGEQYF.

The chain couples TRBV18 to TRBJ2-3, with D unresolved. CDR1 and CDR2 from the germline V gene are KGHSH and LQKENI. V lost 6 bases and J lost 4, with 5 bases in between. This CDR3 comprises 11 residues. The CDR3 region is CASSASDTQYF. In DNA form, the CDR3 reads TGTGCCAGCTCGGCATCAGATACGCAGTATTTT.

This chain connects TRBV14 to TRBJ2-1; 9 bases agree with TRBD1. V shed 6 bases, J shed 1 base, and the junction held 10 bases outside the gene matches. The CDR3 sequence is 17 residues long. CDR1 and CDR2 from the germline V gene are SGHDN and FVKESK. This CDR3 reads CASSPRVQGASYNEQFF. The DNA for the CDR3 is TGTGCCAGCAGTCCAAGGGTACAGGGGGCTTCCTACAATGAGCAGTTCTTC. Based on the CDR3 plus reference TRBV14 and TRBJ2-1, the full variable domain is EAGVTQFPSHSVIEKGQTVTLRCDPISGHDNLYWYRRVMGKEIKFLLHFVKESKQDESGMPNNRFLAERTGGTYSTLKVQPAELEDSGVYFCASSPRVQGASYNEQFFGPGTRLTVL.

The V call is TRBV5-1, the J call TRBJ2-7; D is perhaps TRBD1 (6 bases). Trimming cost V 4 bases and J 2 bases, with 10 bases left between them. In germline, CDR1 is SGHRS, CDR2 YFSETQ. The CDR3 spans 13 residues. DNA for the CDR3: TGCGCCAGCAGCACGACAGGCACCTACGAGCAGTACTTC. Protein: CASSTTGTYEQYF. Based on the CDR3 plus reference TRBV5-1 and TRBJ2-7, the full variable domain is KAGVTQTPRYLIKTRGQQVTLSCSPISGHRSVSWYQQTPGQGLQFLFEYFSETQRNKGNFPGRFSGRQFSNSRSEMNVSTLELGDSALYLCASSTTGTYEQYFGPGTRLTVT.

In this sample, this clone turned up once. The V gene is TRBV6-5, the J gene TRBJ1-1; no reliable D call. This CDR3 contains 16 residues. From germline, CDR1 is MNHEY and CDR2 SVGAGI. V was cut by 0 bases and J by 1 base, with 12 bases left in between. This CDR3 is CASSYSISQKNTEAFF. In nucleotides, the CDR3 is TGTGCCAGCAGTTACTCGATTTCACAAAAGAACACTGAAGCTTTCTTT.

The sample holds one count of this clone. The chain joins TRBV4-1 to TRBJ1-1, with D possibly TRBD1 on 5 matching bases. CDR1 is MGHRA and CDR2 is YSYEKL in the germline V gene. The V end lost 3 bases, the J end lost 4 bases, and 15 bases lay between the germline ends. CDR3 length equals 15 residues. Here the CDR3 reads CASSHYWEGTTEAFF. The CDR3 bases are TGCGCCAGCAGCCACTACTGGGAGGGGACCACTGAAGCTTTCTTT.

This chain connects TRBV6-5 to TRBJ2-3; D is perhaps TRBD2 (5 bases). With 6 bases removed from V and 3 bases from J, the gap between germline ends came to 16 bases. The CDR3 length is 15 residues. Germline CDR1 and CDR2: MNHEY and SVGAGI. In DNA, the CDR3 is TGTGCCAGCAGCTCAAGCGGAACTGGGACAGATACGCAGTATTTT. It codes for CASSSSGTGTDTQYF.

This clone occurred a few times. The V and J genes are TRBV4-2 and TRBJ2-3, with D tentatively TRBD1 (5 bases). CDR3 length equals 16 residues. Germline assignment: CDR1 LGHNA and CDR2 YNFKEQ. Trimming left V 4 bases short and J 2 bases short, with 16 bases between. The CDR3 nucleotides are TGTGCCAGCAGCCCCCAACGGCAGGGTTACACAGATACGCAGTATTTT. Amino acids: CASSPQRQGYTDTQYF.

This clone was seen once. The chain carries TRBV4-1 and TRBJ1-2; tentative D call: TRBD1 (6 bases). Germline V gene data show CDR1 as MGHRA and CDR2 as YSYEKL. V dropped 2 bases and J dropped 5 bases, with 9 bases sitting between them. The CDR3 has 13 residues. In DNA form, the CDR3 reads TGCGCCAGCAGCCAACCCAGGGGATATGGCTACACCTTC. Encoded protein: CASSQPRGYGYTF.

V and J are TRBV20-1 and TRBJ1-2; D gene uncertain. CDR3 length equals 11 residues. Trimming stripped 8 bases from V and 9 bases from J, with 16 bases between. Germline V gene data show CDR1 as DFQATT and CDR2 as SNEGSKA (reference sequence). Written as DNA, the CDR3 is TGCAGTCCCCATACCGAGTATCGCTACACCTTC. Encoded protein: CSPHTEYRYTF.

This chain links TRBV2 with TRBJ2-3, with unresolved D. V lost 3 bases, J lost 0 bases, and 4 bases lay in between. The CDR3 loop spans 13 amino acids. CDR1 and CDR2 (germline): SNHLY, FYNNEI. The CDR3 bases are TGTGCCAGCAGTGATCTAAGCACAGATACGCAGTATTTT. This sequence encodes CASSDLSTDTQYF.

This chain joins TRBV30 and TRBJ2-1; the match to TRBD2 covers 12 bases. The CDR3 is made up of 17 amino acids. Germline V gene data show CDR1 as GTSNPN and CDR2 as SVGIG (reference sequence). V lost 5 bases and J lost 6; bases outside the gene matches: 14. The CDR3 nucleotides read TGTGCCTGGTCCCTAGCGGGAGGGCCTTCGTTTCGCAATGAGCAGTTCTTC. This encodes CAWSLAGGPSFRNEQFF.